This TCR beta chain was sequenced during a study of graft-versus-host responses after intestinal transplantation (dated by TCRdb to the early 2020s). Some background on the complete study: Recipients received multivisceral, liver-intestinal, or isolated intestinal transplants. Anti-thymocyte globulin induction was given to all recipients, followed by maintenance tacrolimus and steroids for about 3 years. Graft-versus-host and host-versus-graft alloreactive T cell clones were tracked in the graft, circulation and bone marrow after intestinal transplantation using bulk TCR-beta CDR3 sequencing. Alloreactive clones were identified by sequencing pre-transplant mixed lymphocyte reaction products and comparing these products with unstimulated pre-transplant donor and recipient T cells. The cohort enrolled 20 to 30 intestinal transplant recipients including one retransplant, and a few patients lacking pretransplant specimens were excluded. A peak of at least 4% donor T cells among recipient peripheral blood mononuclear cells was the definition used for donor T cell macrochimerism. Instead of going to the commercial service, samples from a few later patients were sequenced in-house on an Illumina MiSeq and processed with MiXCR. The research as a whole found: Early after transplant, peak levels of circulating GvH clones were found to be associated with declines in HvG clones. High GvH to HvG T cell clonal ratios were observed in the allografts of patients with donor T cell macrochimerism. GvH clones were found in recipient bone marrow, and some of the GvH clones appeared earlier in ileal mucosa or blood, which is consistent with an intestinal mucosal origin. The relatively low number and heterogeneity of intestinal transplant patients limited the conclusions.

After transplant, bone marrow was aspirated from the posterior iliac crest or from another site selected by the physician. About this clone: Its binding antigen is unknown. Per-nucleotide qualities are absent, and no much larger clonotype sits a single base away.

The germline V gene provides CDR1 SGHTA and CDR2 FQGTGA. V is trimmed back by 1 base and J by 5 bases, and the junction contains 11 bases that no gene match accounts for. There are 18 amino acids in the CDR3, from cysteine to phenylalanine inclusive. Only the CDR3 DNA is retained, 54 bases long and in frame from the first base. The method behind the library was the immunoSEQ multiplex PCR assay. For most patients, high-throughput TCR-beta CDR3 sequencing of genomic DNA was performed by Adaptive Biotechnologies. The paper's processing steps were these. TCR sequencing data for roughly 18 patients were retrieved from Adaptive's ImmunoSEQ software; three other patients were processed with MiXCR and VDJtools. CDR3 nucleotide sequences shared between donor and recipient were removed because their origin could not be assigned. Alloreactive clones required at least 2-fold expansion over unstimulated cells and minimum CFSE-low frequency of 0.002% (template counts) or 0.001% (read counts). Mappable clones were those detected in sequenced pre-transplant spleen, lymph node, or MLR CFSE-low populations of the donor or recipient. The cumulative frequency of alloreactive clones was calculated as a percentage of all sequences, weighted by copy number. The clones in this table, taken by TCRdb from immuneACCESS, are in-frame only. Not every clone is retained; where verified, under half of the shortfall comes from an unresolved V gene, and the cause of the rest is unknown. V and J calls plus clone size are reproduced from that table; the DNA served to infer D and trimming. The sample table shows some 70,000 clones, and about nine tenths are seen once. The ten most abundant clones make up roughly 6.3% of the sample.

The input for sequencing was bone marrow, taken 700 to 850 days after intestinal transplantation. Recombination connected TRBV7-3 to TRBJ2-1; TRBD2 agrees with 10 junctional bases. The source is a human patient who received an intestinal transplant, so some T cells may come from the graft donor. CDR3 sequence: CASSLNAASGSVDNEQFF. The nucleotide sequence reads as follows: TGTGCCAGCAGCTTAAATGCGGCTAGCGGGAGTGTAGACAATGAGCAGTTCTTC.